The 30 T cell receptor beta chains reported below all come from one sample, sequenced in a study of T-cell memory formation after mild COVID-19. TCRdb ran MiXCR on the 5' RACE reads and lists one entry per CDR3 protein. This sample has 70,000 to 100,000 distinct CDR3 sequences, with about 13% found just once. What was sequenced was PBMCs or a T cell subset sorted from them (not recorded which). The receptors shown here come from an adult woman who had mild COVID-19 (a few samples of this study predate the infection). Cell type and time point are not known.

This clonotype was seen more than once but under ten times. This rearrangement joins TRBV7-6 to TRBJ1-1, with D possibly being TRBD1 (6 bases). The CDR3 has 15 residues. Germline V CDR1 and CDR2: SGHVS, FNYEAQ. V was shortened by 4 bases and J by 4 bases, with 16 bases between the two germline ends. CDR3 loop: CASSSGRGFLTEAFF. The CDR3 DNA reads as TGTGCCAGCAGCTCCGGAAGGGGGTTTCTCACTGAAGCTTTCTTT.

This clonotype has only a few counts. The chain links TRBV24-1 to TRBJ2-2; D call uncertain. CDR1 KGHDR and CDR2 SFDVKD come from the germline V gene. V dropped 5 bases and J dropped 4 bases, with 7 bases sitting between them. The CDR3 loop spans 13 amino acids. CDR3 amino acids: CATSVVGTGELFF. Written as DNA, the CDR3 is TGTGCCACCAGTGTAGTCGGCACCGGGGAGCTGTTTTTT.

The chain couples TRBV6-5 to TRBJ2-1; no clear D. V was pared by 1 base and J by 2 bases, with 12 bases between. The CDR3 covers 16 residues. Germline CDR1 reads MNHEY; CDR2 reads SVGAGI. The CDR3 region is CASSYWPGGPYNEQFF. CDR3 coding DNA: TGTGCCAGCAGTTACTGGCCGGGCGGCCCCTACAATGAGCAGTTCTTC.

This rearrangement joins TRBV20-1 to TRBJ2-3; the match to TRBD2 covers 10 bases. The trim removed 6 bases at V and 4 bases at J, leaving 16 bases unmatched. The CDR3 consists of 17 residues. CDR1 is DFQATT and CDR2 is SNEGSKA in the germline V gene (reference sequence). For the CDR3, the DNA is TGCAGTGCCCCCAGTTTCAGCGGGAGGGCCCCCGCAGATACGCAGTATTTT. Its protein product is CSAPSFSGRAPADTQYF.

This clonotype was seen only a few times. CDR3 protein: CSARGLAEQFF. CDR3 nucleotides: TGCAGTGCTAGAGGACTAGCTGAGCAGTTCTTC. The chain joins TRBV20-1 to TRBJ2-1, with 7 nucleotides matching TRBD2. The junction had 0 bases not matched to a gene; V was cut back by 1 base and J by 9 bases. This CDR3 region has 11 residues. The germline CDR1 and CDR2 sequences are DFQATT and SNEGSKA (reference sequence).

V gene TRBV3-1 combines with J gene TRBJ2-2, with D possibly TRBD1 on 6 matching bases. The CDR3 is 16 residues long. Germline V lookup: CDR1 LGHDT, CDR2 YNNKEL (reference sequence). V was shortened by 0 bases and J by 3 bases, with 11 bases between the two germline ends. DNA for the CDR3: TGTGCCAGCAGCCAAGAATTGGACAGTTACACCGGGGAGCTGTTTTTT. Protein: CASSQELDSYTGELFF. The full variable domain, with the rest looked up from reference TRBV3-1 and TRBJ2-2, is DTAVSQTPKYLVTQMGNDKSIKCEQNLGHDTMYWYKQDSKKFLKIMFSYNNKELIINETVPNRFSPKSPDKAHLNLHINSLELGDSAVYFCASSQELDSYTGELFFGEGSRLTVL.

This clonotype was detected only a few times. In DNA, the CDR3 is TGCGCCAGCAGCTTGGAAGCCGGGCCTCCTGAAGCTTTCTTT. Encoded protein: CASSLEAGPPEAFF. J is TRBJ1-1 and V is TRBV5-1; D not certain. Germline V gene sequence: CDR1 SGHRS, CDR2 YFSETQ. The V end lost 0 bases, the J end lost 6 bases, and 12 bases lay between the germline ends. The CDR3 has 14 residues.

The V call is TRBV4-2, the J call TRBJ2-7; possibly TRBD1 or TRBD2 for D (5 bases each). CDR3 size: 14 residues. V was trimmed by 4 bases and J by 3 bases, leaving 13 bases between them. CDR1 and CDR2 (germline): LGHNA, YNFKEQ. The CDR3 reads CASSPWDPSYEQYF. The CDR3 DNA reads as TGTGCCAGCAGCCCCTGGGACCCGAGCTACGAGCAGTACTTC.

The genes are TRBV5-1 and TRBJ2-5; maybe TRBD2 (6 bases). The germline gives CDR1 SGHRS, CDR2 YFSETQ. Trimming removed 6 bases at V and 5 bases at J, with 20 bases between. The CDR3 has 15 amino acids. This CDR3 is CASTGEEGRLETQYF. Here the CDR3 DNA reads TGCGCCAGCACCGGCGAGGAGGGGCGGTTGGAGACCCAGTACTTC.

This chain uses TRBV5-4 with TRBJ2-7; 8 bases line up with TRBD2. CDR1 is SGHNT and CDR2 is YYREEE in the germline V gene (reference sequence). Germline trimming cut 5 bases from V and 2 bases from J; bases unmatched to any gene: 9. This CDR3 comprises 15 residues. The CDR3: CASREAGEVPYEQYF. For the CDR3, the DNA is TGTGCCAGCAGGGAAGCGGGAGAGGTTCCCTACGAGCAGTACTTC.

This clonotype was seen a few times. The genes are TRBV12-3 or TRBV12-4 and TRBJ2-2, with D unclear. There are 12 residues in the CDR3. Trimming shortened V by 3 bases and J by 7 bases, and 6 bases separated the two germline ends. The CDR3 DNA follows: TGTGCCAGCAGTTTGAGTGGCGGGGAGCTGTTTTTT. Its translation: CASSLSGGELFF.

V gene TRBV5-8 combines with J gene TRBJ2-1; the match to TRBD2 covers 14 bases. V shed 3 bases and J 7 bases; nucleotides not matched to a gene: 9. The CDR3 loop spans 17 amino acids. Per germline, CDR1 SGHTS and CDR2 YDEGEE. CDR3 sequence reads: CASSWRLAGGPWNEQFF. The DNA for the CDR3 is TGTGCCAGCAGCTGGAGACTAGCGGGAGGGCCTTGGAATGAGCAGTTCTTC.

V and J are TRBV4-1 and TRBJ1-5, with 9 bases lining up with TRBD1. V lost 3 bases to trimming and J lost 6 bases; unmatched junction nucleotides: 6. The CDR3 is 15 amino acids. CDR1 is MGHRA and CDR2 is YSYEKL in the germline V gene. The CDR3 here is CASSHPGQGGQPQHF. The CDR3 bases are TGCGCCAGCAGCCATCCGGGACAGGGCGGTCAGCCCCAGCATTTT.

This chain uses TRBV12-3 or TRBV12-4 with TRBJ2-1, with D uncertain. The V gene lost 5 bases and the J gene lost 4 bases, with 9 bases spanning the gap. The CDR3 is 13 residues long. The CDR3 bases are TGTGCCAGCAGTCTAACCATGTACAATGAGCAGTTCTTC. Amino acid sequence: CASSLTMYNEQFF.

This clonotype was seen only a few times. The CDR3 sequence is CASPTNRGRVANQPQHF. CDR3 nucleotides: TGTGCCAGCCCCACCAACAGGGGGCGCGTGGCCAATCAGCCCCAGCATTTT. The chain uses TRBV21-1 and TRBJ1-5; the DNA was not compared with TRBD1, the D call given in the table. TRBV21-1 is assigned pseudogene status. The CDR3 has 17 amino acids.

There are many counts of this clonotype. The rearrangement links TRBV20-1 to TRBJ2-1; no firm D call. Germline CDR1 and CDR2: DFQATT and SNEGSKA (reference sequence). Trimming cost V 5 bases and J 0 bases, with 11 bases left between them. This CDR3 region has 14 residues. The CDR3: CSAPRPHSYNEQFF. The CDR3 DNA is TGCAGTGCTCCCAGACCTCACTCCTACAATGAGCAGTTCTTC.

The chain couples TRBV12-3 or TRBV12-4 to TRBJ1-1; TRBD1 aligns across 7 bases. The CDR3 is 13 amino acids. Trimming cost V 4 bases and J 7 bases; bases outside gene matches: 6. In DNA, the CDR3 is TGTGCCAGCAGTTCTCAGGGGGGGGGTGAAGCTTTCTTT. Translated: CASSSQGGGEAFF.

The rearrangement links TRBV7-6 to TRBJ2-5; TRBD2 agrees at 16 bases. The CDR3 is 20 residues long. Looked up from germline, CDR1 is SGHVS and CDR2 is FNYEAQ. V shed 0 bases and J 2 bases; nucleotides not matched to a gene: 9. The CDR3 DNA reads as TGTGCCAGCAGCTTAGCCCCGGGACTAGCGGGAGGGCCGCGGCAAGAGACCCAGTACTTC. Translated: CASSLAPGLAGGPRQETQYF.

Remarks on this clonotype: The junction departs from germline at one end; a sequencing error may be responsible. The gene calls are TRBV6-6 and TRBJ2-5; D may match TRBD1 or TRBD2 (6 bases each). The CDR3 covers 16 residues. Looked up from germline, CDR1 is MNHNY and CDR2 is SVGAGI (reference sequence). The CDR3, as DNA: TGTGCCAGCAGTCACTCGGGACTGAGGGGGCAAGAGACCCAGTACTTC. This translates into CASSHSGLRGQETQYF.

This clonotype has just one count. The junction departs from the called germline gene at one end, perhaps through a read error. The rearrangement links TRBV25-1 to TRBJ2-5; D may match TRBD1 or TRBD2 (5 bases each). CDR1 and CDR2 (germline): MGHDK, SYGVNS. CDR3 length: 11 amino acids. CDR3 DNA sequence: TGTGCCAGCAGTCTGGGGGAGACCAAGTACTTC. Translating gives CASSLGETKYF.

V is TRBV29-1 and J is TRBJ2-3; weak D call: TRBD2 (6 bases). CDR1 and CDR2 (germline): SQVTM, ANQGSEA. CDR3 length equals 14 residues. V was shortened by 6 bases and J by 1 base, with 14 bases between the two germline ends. As DNA, the CDR3 is TGCAGCGTCCGCGGGGACGCGGGCACAGATACGCAGTATTTT. Residues: CSVRGDAGTDTQYF.

This clonotype was recorded a few times. V is TRBV4-1 and J is TRBJ2-3, with D possibly matching TRBD2 (6 bases). Germline values: CDR1 MGHRA, CDR2 YSYEKL. V lost 3 bases to trimming and J lost 5 bases, with 15 bases between them. The CDR3 has 15 residues. The CDR3 here is CASSHSSADGDTQYF. The CDR3 DNA reads as TGCGCCAGCAGCCACTCTAGCGCGGACGGAGATACGCAGTATTTT.

As regards this clonotype: A much larger clone differs by one base, so this may be a read error. The V gene is TRBV24-1, the J gene TRBJ2-5; D remains ambiguous. The CDR3 sequence is 11 residues long. Germline CDR1 and CDR2: KGHDR and SFDVKD. Trimming stripped 2 bases from V and 5 bases from J, with 2 bases between. Here the CDR3 DNA reads TGTGCCACCAGTGATTGGGAGACCCAGTACTTC. Its translation is CATSDWETQYF.

V and J are TRBV7-9 and TRBJ2-7; D may be TRBD1 (6 bases). CDR1 SEHNR and CDR2 FQNEAQ come from the germline V gene (reference sequence). The CDR3 has 14 residues. V lost 5 bases and J lost 3, with 14 bases in between. Here the CDR3 DNA reads TGTGCCAGCAGCCCACGGGCACAGGGCTACGAGCAGTACTTC. Translation gives CASSPRAQGYEQYF.

The rearrangement joins TRBV20-1 to TRBJ2-5; TRBD2 matches 13 bases. CDR1 is DFQATT, CDR2 SNEGSKA, per germline (reference sequence). The CDR3 has 16 residues. Trimming cost V 4 bases and J 2 bases; bases outside gene matches: 7. The CDR3 is CSATNLGLAGQETQYF. The CDR3 DNA reads as TGCAGTGCTACGAATTTGGGACTAGCGGGGCAAGAGACCCAGTACTTC.

In this sample, this clonotype turned up a few times. The J gene is TRBJ1-2, the V gene TRBV5-4; D gene ambiguous. The CDR3 covers 14 residues. The germline V and J ends were trimmed by 1 base and 3 bases, with 10 bases remaining between them. CDR1 is SGHNT, CDR2 YYREEE, per germline (reference sequence). CDR3 sequence: CASSLRGNDYGYTF. The CDR3 nucleotides are TGTGCCAGCAGCTTGCGGGGAAATGACTATGGCTACACCTTC.

The chain recombines TRBV12-3 or TRBV12-4 with TRBJ1-5; a possible D gene is TRBD1 (5 bases). Between the trimmed V and J ends, which lost 5 bases and 2 bases, there was a span of 16 bases. The CDR3 spans 16 residues. The CDR3 nucleotides are TGTGCCAGCAGTCCGCCAGGGAGAAGTGGCAATCAGCCCCAGCATTTT. Its protein product is CASSPPGRSGNQPQHF.

The chain combines TRBV5-6 with TRBJ2-7; D might be TRBD1 or TRBD2, each matching 5 bases. Germline assignment: CDR1 SGHDT and CDR2 YYEEEE. This CDR3 comprises 16 residues. V was cut by 0 bases and J by 2 bases, with 15 bases left in between. The CDR3 here is CASSLAGAGPTYEQYF. The CDR3 DNA reads TGTGCCAGCAGCTTGGCCGGGGCAGGGCCGACCTACGAGCAGTACTTC.

This chain joins TRBV4-3 and TRBJ2-3; 11 nucleotides agree with TRBD2. V gave up 0 bases and J gave up 0 bases; unmatched junction bases: 8. Germline loops: CDR1 LGHNA, CDR2 YSLEER. The CDR3 has 19 residues. In nucleotides, the CDR3 is TGCGCCAGCAGCCAAGATGGAGGGGGACTAGCGGCGAGCACAGATACGCAGTATTTT. Translated: CASSQDGGGLAASTDTQYF.

This clonotype was observed a few times. The chain joins TRBV4-1 to TRBJ2-3; 7 positions agree with TRBD2. The V and J ends lost 2 bases and 8 bases, in that order; junction bases with no gene match: 10. CDR3 length: 15 residues. Germline V gene lookup returns CDR1 MGHRA and CDR2 YSYEKL. DNA for the CDR3: TGCGCCAGCAGCCAATTAGGACTAGAAGTCGGTACGCAGTATTTT. Its translation: CASSQLGLEVGTQYF.